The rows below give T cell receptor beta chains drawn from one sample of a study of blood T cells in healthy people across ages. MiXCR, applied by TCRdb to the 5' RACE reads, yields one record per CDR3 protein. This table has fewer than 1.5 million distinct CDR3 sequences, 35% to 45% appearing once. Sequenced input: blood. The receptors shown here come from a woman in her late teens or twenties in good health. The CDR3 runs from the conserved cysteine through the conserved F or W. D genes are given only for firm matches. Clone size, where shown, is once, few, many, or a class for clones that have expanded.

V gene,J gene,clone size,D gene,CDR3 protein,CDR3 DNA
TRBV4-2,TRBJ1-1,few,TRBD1,CASSLPQGGTEAFF,TGTGCCAGCAGTCTACCACAGGGGGGCACTGAAGCTTTCTTT
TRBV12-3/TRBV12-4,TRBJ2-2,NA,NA,CASSSARENTGELFF,TGTGCCAGCAGTTCGGCTCGGGAAAACACCGGGGAGCTGTTTTTT
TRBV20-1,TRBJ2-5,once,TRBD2,CSARELAGVKTQYF,TGCAGTGCTAGAGAACTAGCGGGGGTGAAGACCCAGTACTTC
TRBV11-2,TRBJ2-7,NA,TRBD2,CASSPQTSGRSYEQYF,TGTGCCAGCAGCCCCCAGACTAGCGGGAGAAGCTACGAGCAGTACTTC
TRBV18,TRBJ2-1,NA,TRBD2,CASSSAVLAVSYNEQFF,TGTGCCAGCTCATCGGCTGTACTAGCGGTAAGCTACAATGAGCAGTTCTTC
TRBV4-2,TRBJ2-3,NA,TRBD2,CASSQNGGVFSTDTQYF,TGTGCCAGCAGCCAAAACGGGGGGGTTTTTAGCACAGATACGCAGTATTTT
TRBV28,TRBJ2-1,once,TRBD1,CASSWGVGTGIHNEQFF,TGTGCCAGCAGTTGGGGCGTGGGGACAGGGATCCACAATGAGCAGTTCTTC
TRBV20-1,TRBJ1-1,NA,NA,CSARVGTTMNTEAFF,TGCAGTGCTAGAGTCGGGACGACAATGAACACTGAAGCTTTCTTT
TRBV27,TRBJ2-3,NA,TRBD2,CASSFLPWTSGGGAQYF,TGTGCCAGCAGTTTCCTGCCTTGGACTAGCGGGGGGGGAGCGCAGTATTTT
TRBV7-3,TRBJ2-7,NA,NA,CASSPTYGYEQYF,TGTGCCAGCAGCCCGACCTACGGCTACGAGCAGTACTTC